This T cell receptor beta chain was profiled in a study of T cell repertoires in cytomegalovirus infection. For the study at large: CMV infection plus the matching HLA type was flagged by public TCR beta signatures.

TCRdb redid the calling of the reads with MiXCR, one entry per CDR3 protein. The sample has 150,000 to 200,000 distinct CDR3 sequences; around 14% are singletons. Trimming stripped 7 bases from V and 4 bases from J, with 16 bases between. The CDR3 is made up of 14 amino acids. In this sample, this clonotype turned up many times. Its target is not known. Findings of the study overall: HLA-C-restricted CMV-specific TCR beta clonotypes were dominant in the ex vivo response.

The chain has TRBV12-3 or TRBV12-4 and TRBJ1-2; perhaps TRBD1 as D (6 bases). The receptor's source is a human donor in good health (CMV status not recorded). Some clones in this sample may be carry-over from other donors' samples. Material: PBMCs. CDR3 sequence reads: CASTTGKGSYGYTF. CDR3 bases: TGTGCCAGCACCACAGGGAAGGGGTCCTATGGCTACACCTTC.